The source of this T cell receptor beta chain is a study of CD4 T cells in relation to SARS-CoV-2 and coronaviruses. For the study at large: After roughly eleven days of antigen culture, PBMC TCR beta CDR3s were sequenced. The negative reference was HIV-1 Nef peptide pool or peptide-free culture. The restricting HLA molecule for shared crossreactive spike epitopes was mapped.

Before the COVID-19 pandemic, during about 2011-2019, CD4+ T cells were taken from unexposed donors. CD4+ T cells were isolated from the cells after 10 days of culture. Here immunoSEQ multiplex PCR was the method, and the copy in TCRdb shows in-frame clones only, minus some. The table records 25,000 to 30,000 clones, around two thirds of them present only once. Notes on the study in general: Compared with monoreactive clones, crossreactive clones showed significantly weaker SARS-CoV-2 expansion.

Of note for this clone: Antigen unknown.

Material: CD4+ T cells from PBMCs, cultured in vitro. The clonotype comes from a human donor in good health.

This chain's CDR3 is CASSRLMNTEAFF. As DNA, the CDR3 is TGCGCCAGCAGCAGACTAATGAACACTGAAGCTTTCTTT. The rearrangement uses TRBV10-2 and TRBJ1-1; D remains ambiguous. V lost 6 bases, J lost 0 bases, and 8 bases lay in between. The CDR3 is 13 residues long. Looked up from germline, CDR1 is WSHSY and CDR2 is SAAADI.